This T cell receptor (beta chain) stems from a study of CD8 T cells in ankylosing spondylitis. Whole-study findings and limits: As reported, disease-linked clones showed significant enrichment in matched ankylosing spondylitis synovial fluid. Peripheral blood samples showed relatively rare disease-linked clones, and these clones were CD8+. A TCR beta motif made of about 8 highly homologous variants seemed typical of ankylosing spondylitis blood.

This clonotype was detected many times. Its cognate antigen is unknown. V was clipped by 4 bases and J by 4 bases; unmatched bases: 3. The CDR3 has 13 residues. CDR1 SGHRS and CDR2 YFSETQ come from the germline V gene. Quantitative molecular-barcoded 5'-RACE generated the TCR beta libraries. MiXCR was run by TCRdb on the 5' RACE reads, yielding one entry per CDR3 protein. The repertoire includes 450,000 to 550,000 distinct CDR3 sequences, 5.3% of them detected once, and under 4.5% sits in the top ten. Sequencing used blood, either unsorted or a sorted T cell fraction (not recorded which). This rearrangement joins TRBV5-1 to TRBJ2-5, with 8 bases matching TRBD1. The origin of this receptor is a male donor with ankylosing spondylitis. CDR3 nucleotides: TGCGCCAGCAGCGGACAGGGACCAGAGACCCAGTACTTC. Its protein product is CASSGQGPETQYF.